These 13 T cell receptor beta chains were all obtained from the same sample, sequenced in a study of regulatory T cells in long-lasting Graves disease. Through Arm-PCR of CDR3 regions and iRepertoire HTBI primers, TCR beta libraries were built. TCRdb ran MiXCR on the multiplex PCR reads and lists one entry per CDR3 protein. The sample lists about 400,000 distinct CDR3 sequences; approximately 15% were seen once. Time point in this sample: newly diagnosed GD, antithyroid drugs for less than 3 months. PBMC-extracted RNA yielded the TCR library. The same specimen was also included in a second study, on T cells in Graves' hyperthyroidism and ophthalmopathy.

Material: peripheral blood mononuclear cells (PBMCs), obtained at new diagnosis, from a patient treated with antithyroid drugs. The source of these receptors is a woman between 40 and 50 years old with Graves disease.

This clonotype appeared many times. Germline and junction disagree at one end, which may indicate a read error. The chain has TRBV7-7 and TRBJ2-1, with TRBD2 identical over 8 bases. The CDR3 extends over 15 amino acids. Germline-derived CDR1 and CDR2 are SSHAT and FNYEAQ (reference sequence). CDR3 DNA sequence: TGTGCTAGCAGCTTGTACAGCGGGAGTGGTAATGAGCAGTTCTTC. It translates to CASSLYSGSGNEQFF.

This clonotype has a count of ten or more. The CDR3 DNA is TGTGCCAGCAGCCCAGCGGGATACTACAATGAGCAGTTCTTC. Translated: CASSPAGYYNEQFF. This chain links TRBV7-6 with TRBJ2-1, with 7 bases lining up with TRBD2. The germline V gene encodes CDR1 SGHVS and CDR2 FNYEAQ. The J segment lost 3 bases and the V segment lost 5 bases, leaving 4 bases of the junction unmatched. This CDR3 contains 14 residues.

This clonotype showed up just a few times. This sequence joins TRBV6-2 or TRBV6-3 and TRBJ1-3; D gene ambiguous. The CDR3 is 15 residues long. Germline-derived CDR1 and CDR2 are MNHEY and SVGEGT. The V end lost 2 bases, the J end lost 0 bases, and 8 bases lay between the germline ends. CDR3 protein: CASSYRSYSGNTIYF. The CDR3 DNA reads as TGTGCCAGCAGTTACCGAAGCTACTCTGGAAACACCATATATTTT.

The rearrangement uses TRBV9 and TRBJ1-3; the D is unclear. Germline V gene sequence: CDR1 SGDLS, CDR2 YYNGEE. The CDR3 runs to 15 residues. V lost 0 bases, J lost 4 bases, and 11 bases lay in between. The CDR3 loop is CASSVEAGYGNTIYF. CDR3 coding DNA: TGTGCCAGCAGCGTAGAGGCAGGCTACGGAAACACCATATATTTT.

This clonotype came up a few times. The V and J genes are TRBV15 and TRBJ1-6; perhaps TRBD1 as D (6 bases). Germline V CDR1 and CDR2: LNHNV, YYDKDF (reference sequence). The V end was cut by 0 bases, the J end by 5 bases, with 17 bases between. The CDR3 extends over 18 amino acids. This CDR3 reads CATSRDKPMRTDNSPLHF. The CDR3 nucleotides read TGTGCCACCAGCAGAGACAAACCTATGAGGACAGATAATTCACCCCTCCACTTT.

The chain links TRBV6-2 or TRBV6-3 to TRBJ2-1; the match to TRBD2 covers 7 bases. This CDR3 is 16 amino acids long. V gave up 4 bases and J gave up 4 bases; unmatched junction bases: 10. Germline-derived CDR1 and CDR2 are MNHEY and SVGEGT. This chain's CDR3 is CASSSRGGAGYNEQFF. In nucleotides, the CDR3 is TGTGCCAGCAGTTCCCGGGGAGGGGCGGGTTACAATGAGCAGTTCTTC.

This clonotype was counted ten times or more. The rearrangement links TRBV28 to TRBJ2-2; 7 bases are shared with TRBD1. The CDR3 runs 19 residues. V lost 6 bases, J lost 4 bases, and 20 bases stayed unmatched. Germline CDR1 is MDHEN and CDR2 is SYDVKM. This chain's CDR3 is CASSPLVGRQGGSTGELFF. As DNA, the CDR3 is TGTGCCAGCAGCCCTTTGGTTGGGAGACAGGGTGGAAGCACCGGGGAGCTGTTTTTT.

There are many counts of this clonotype. This chain links TRBV28 with TRBJ1-2, with 7 bases matching TRBD1. The CDR3 consists of 16 residues. V gave up 4 bases and J gave up 3 bases; unmatched junction bases: 11. Germline V gene lookup returns CDR1 MDHEN and CDR2 SYDVKM. The CDR3 DNA follows: TGTGCCAGCAGTTGGGGGGACAGTCGGGTCTACTATGGCTACACCTTC. Its protein product is CASSWGDSRVYYGYTF.

This clonotype was observed at least ten times. CDR3 DNA: TGTGCCAGCACCCCCGGGACAGGGGGCTATGGACAGCCCCAGCATTTT. Its translation is CASTPGTGGYGQPQHF. The V gene is TRBV12-3 or TRBV12-4, the J gene TRBJ1-5, with 12 positions matching TRBD1. This CDR3 contains 16 residues. J gave up 7 bases and V 7 bases, and 11 bases lay outside the gene matches.

This clonotype was found many times. This CDR3 reads CASSLAAGGEQYF. CDR3 in DNA: TGTGCCAGCAGCTTAGCTGCCGGGGGCGAGCAGTACTTC. The chain combines TRBV7-6 with TRBJ2-7; D is possibly TRBD2 (6 bases). The CDR3 runs 13 residues. Germline CDR1 SGHVS, CDR2 FNYEAQ. The ends were cut back, 0 bases at V and 6 bases at J, with 9 bases in the middle.

The V and J genes are TRBV7-2 and TRBJ1-6, with D unresolved. In germline, CDR1 is SGHTA, CDR2 FQGNSA. The CDR3 runs 14 residues. Trimming took off 5 bases at V and 7 bases at J, with 12 bases between the two ends. In DNA form, the CDR3 reads TGTGCCAGCAGCCGAGGACCGGGAAATTCACCCCTCCACTTT. Residues: CASSRGPGNSPLHF.

This clonotype was seen at least ten times. The gene calls are TRBV28 and TRBJ2-2; D not resolved. V shed 6 bases and J shed 7 bases, with 12 bases lying between them. In germline, CDR1 is MDHEN, CDR2 SYDVKM. The CDR3 contains 13 residues. The CDR3 spells CASSLSVDGELFF. As DNA, the CDR3 is TGTGCCAGCAGCCTCAGTGTCGACGGGGAGCTGTTTTTT.

This clonotype was observed a few times. The V gene is TRBV7-2, the J gene TRBJ2-6, with 7 bases matching TRBD2. Germline V gives CDR1 SGHTA, CDR2 FQGNSA. The CDR3 sequence is 15 residues long. The junction had 2 bases not matched to a gene; V was cut back by 6 bases and J by 0 bases. DNA for the CDR3: TGTGCCAGCAGGTGGACTAGCTCTGGGGCCAACGTCCTGACTTTC. Its translation: CASRWTSSGANVLTF.